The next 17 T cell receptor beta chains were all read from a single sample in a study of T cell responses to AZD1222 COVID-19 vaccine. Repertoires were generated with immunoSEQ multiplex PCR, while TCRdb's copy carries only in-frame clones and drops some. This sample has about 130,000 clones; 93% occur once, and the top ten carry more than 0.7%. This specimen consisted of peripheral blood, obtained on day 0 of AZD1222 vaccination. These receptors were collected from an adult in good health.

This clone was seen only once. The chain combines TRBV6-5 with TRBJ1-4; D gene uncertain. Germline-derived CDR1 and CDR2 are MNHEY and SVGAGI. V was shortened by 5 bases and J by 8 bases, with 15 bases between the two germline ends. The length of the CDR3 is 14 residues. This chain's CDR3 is CASSNQPSSEKLFF. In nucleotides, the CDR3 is TGTGCCAGCAGTAACCAACCTTCGAGCGAAAAACTGTTTTTT.

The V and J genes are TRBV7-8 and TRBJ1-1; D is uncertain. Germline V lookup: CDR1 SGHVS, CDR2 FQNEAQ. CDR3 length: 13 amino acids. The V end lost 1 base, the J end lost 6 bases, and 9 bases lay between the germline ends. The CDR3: CASSLVGFSEAFF. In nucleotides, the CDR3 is TGTGCCAGCAGCTTAGTAGGGTTCTCTGAAGCTTTCTTT.

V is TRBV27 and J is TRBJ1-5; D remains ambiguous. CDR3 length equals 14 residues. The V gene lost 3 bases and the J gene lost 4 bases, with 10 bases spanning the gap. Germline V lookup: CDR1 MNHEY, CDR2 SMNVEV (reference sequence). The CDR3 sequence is CASSLGLVNQPQHF. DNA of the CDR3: TGTGCCAGCAGTTTGGGCCTCGTGAATCAGCCCCAGCATTTT.

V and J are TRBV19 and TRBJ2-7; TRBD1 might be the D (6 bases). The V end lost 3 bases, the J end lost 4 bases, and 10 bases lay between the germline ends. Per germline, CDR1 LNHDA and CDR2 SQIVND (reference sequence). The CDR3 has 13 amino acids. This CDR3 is CASSITGWYEQYF. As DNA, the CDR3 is TGTGCCAGTAGTATCACAGGGTGGTACGAGCAGTACTTC.

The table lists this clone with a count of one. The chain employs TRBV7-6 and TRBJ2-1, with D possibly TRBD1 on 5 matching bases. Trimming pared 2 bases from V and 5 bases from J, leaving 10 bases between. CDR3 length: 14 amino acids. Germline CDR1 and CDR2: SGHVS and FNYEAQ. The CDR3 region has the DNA TGTGCCAGCAGCTTAACGACAGCAGACAATGAGCAGTTCTTC. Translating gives CASSLTTADNEQFF.

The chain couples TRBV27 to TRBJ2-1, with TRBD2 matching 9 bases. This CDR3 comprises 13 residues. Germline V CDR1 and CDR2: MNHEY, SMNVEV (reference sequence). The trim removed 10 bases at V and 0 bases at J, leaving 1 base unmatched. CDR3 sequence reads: CATSGASYNEQFF. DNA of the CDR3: TGTGCCACTAGCGGGGCCTCCTACAATGAGCAGTTCTTC.

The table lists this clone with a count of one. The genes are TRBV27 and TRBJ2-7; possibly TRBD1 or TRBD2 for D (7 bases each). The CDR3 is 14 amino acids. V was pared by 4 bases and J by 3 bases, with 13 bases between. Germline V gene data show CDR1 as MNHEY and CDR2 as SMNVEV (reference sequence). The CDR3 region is CASSWGRGLYEQYF. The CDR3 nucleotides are TGTGCCAGCAGTTGGGGGAGGGGGCTCTACGAGCAGTACTTC.

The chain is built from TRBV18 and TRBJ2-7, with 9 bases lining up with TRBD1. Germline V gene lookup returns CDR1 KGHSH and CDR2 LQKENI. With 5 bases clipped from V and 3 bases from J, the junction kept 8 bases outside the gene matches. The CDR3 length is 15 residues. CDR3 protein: CASSKQGAGNYEQYF. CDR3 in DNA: TGTGCCAGCTCAAAACAGGGGGCGGGAAACTACGAGCAGTACTTC.

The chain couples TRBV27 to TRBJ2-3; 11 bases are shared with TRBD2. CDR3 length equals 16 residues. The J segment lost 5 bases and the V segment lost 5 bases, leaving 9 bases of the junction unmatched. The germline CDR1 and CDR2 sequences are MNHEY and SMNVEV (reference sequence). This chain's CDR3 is CASSNRLAGLVDTQYF. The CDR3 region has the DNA TGTGCCAGCAGTAACAGACTAGCGGGGCTGGTAGATACGCAGTATTTT.

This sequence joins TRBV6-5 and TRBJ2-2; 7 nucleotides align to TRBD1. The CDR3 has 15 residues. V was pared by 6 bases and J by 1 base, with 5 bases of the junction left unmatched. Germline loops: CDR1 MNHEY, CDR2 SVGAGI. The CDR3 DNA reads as TGTGCCAGCAGCCGGGACAGAAGGAACACCGGGGAGCTGTTTTTT. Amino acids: CASSRDRRNTGELFF.

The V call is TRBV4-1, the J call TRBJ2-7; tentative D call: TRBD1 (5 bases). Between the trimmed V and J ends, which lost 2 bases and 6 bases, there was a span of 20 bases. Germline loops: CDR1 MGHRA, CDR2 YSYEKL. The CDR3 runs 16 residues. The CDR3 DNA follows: TGCGCCAGCAGCCAATCATTGGGCCTCCCAAGGGGCGAGCAGTACTTC. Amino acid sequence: CASSQSLGLPRGEQYF.

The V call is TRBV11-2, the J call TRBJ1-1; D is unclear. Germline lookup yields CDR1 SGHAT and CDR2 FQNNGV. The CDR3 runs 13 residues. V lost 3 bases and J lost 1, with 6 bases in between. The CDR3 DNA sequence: TGTGCCAGCAGCTTTTTGTGGAACACTGAAGCTTTCTTT. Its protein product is CASSFLWNTEAFF.

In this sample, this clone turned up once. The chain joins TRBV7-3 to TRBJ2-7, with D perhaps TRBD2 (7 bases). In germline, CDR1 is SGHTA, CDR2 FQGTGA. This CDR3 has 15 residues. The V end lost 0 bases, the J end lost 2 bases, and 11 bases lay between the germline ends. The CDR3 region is CASSLTGGEAYEQYF. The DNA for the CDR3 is TGTGCCAGCAGCTTAACAGGGGGGGAGGCCTACGAGCAGTACTTC.

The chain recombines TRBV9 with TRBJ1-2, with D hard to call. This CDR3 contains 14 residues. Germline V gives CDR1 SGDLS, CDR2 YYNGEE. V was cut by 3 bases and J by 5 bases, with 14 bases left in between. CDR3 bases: TGTGCCAGCAGCGCAGGAGCCTCGATATATGGCTACACCTTC. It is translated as CASSAGASIYGYTF.

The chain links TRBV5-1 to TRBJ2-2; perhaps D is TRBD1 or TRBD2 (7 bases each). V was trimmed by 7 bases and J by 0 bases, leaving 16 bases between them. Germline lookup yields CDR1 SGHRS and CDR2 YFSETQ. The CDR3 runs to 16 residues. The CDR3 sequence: CASSPGGTTNTGELFF. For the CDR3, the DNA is TGCGCCAGCTCTCCAGGGGGGACTACGAACACCGGGGAGCTGTTTTTT.

CDR3 bases: TGTGCCAGCAGTTCGGTTACAACTAATGAAAAACTGTTTTTT. Its protein is CASSSVTTNEKLFF. The chain employs TRBV7-9 and TRBJ1-4, with D unclear. Germline V gene sequence: CDR1 SEHNR, CDR2 FQNEAQ (reference sequence). The CDR3 covers 14 residues. Deletions cut 6 bases from V and 0 bases from J, with 8 bases between.

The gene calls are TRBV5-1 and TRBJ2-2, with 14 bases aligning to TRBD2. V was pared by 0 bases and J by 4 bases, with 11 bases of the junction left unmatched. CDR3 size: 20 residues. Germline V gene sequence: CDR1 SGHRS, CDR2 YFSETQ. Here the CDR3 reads CASSLAPPTSGGASTGELFF. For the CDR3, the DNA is TGCGCCAGCAGCTTGGCCCCGCCGACTAGCGGGGGGGCCTCCACCGGGGAGCTGTTTTTT.